These 20 T cell receptor beta chains were sequenced from one sample in a study of CD8+CD57+ T cells in acquired aplastic anemia. Those patients picked for sequencing had displayed CD8+CD57+ cell expansion on flow cytometry. Using genomic DNA as the template, TCR beta VDJ and CDR3 profiling was carried out. In TCRdb, the reads were re-called with MiXCR into one record per CDR3 protein. The table shows under 250,000 distinct CDR3 sequences, with 60% to 80% occurring only once. What was sequenced was sorted CD4+, CD8+, or CD8+CD57+ T cells (not recorded which) from PBMCs. These receptors originate from a human donor with aplastic anemia.

The chain recombines TRBV2 with TRBJ1-5; 10 positions match TRBD1. In germline, CDR1 is SNHLY, CDR2 FYNNEI. V was clipped by 4 bases and J by 7 bases; unmatched bases: 4. This CDR3 is 14 amino acids long. CDR3 sequence (DNA): TGTGCCAGCAGTGGGACAGGGGGATCCCAGCCCCAGCATTTT. It encodes CASSGTGGSQPQHF.

The J gene is TRBJ1-1, the V gene TRBV7-2, with D perhaps TRBD1 (6 bases). There are 13 residues in the CDR3. Germline V gives CDR1 SGHTA, CDR2 FQGNSA. V was trimmed by 2 bases and J by 9 bases, leaving 13 bases between them. CDR3 protein: CASSLNLWDKAFF. CDR3 bases: TGTGCCAGCAGCTTAAATTTGTGGGACAAAGCTTTCTTT.

CDR3 nucleotides: TGCAGTGCTAGCTCGACTAGCGGGGCAGATACGCAGTATTTT. Amino acid sequence: CSASSTSGADTQYF. The rearrangement uses TRBV20-1 and TRBJ2-3, with TRBD2 matching over 11 bases. Germline loops: CDR1 DFQATT, CDR2 SNEGSKA (reference sequence). J lost 4 bases, V lost 3 bases, and 3 bases had no gene match. The CDR3 is made up of 14 amino acids.

This chain connects TRBV9 to TRBJ1-1, with a weak D call TRBD1 (5 bases). V was shortened by 3 bases and J by 4 bases, with 13 bases between the two germline ends. Germline CDR1 reads SGDLS; CDR2 reads YYNGEE. The CDR3 totals 14 residues. CDR3 loop: CASSAGRGFTEAFF. CDR3 bases: TGTGCCAGCAGCGCCGGCCGGGGGTTCACTGAAGCTTTCTTT.

V and J are TRBV20-1 and TRBJ1-2; D remains unclear. Between the trimmed V and J ends, which lost 3 bases and 8 bases, there was a span of 10 bases. Germline V gives CDR1 DFQATT, CDR2 SNEGSKA (reference sequence). This CDR3 spans 11 amino acids. The CDR3 here is CSARGSGGYTF. The CDR3 nucleotides read TGCAGTGCTAGGGGGTCTGGCGGCTACACCTTC.

This clonotype has at least ten counts. The J gene is TRBJ2-1, the V gene TRBV9; maybe TRBD2 (5 bases). Looked up from germline, CDR1 is SGDLS and CDR2 is YYNGEE. The CDR3 totals 16 residues. The germline V and J ends were trimmed by 0 bases and 1 base, with 11 bases remaining between them. CDR3 DNA: TGTGCCAGCAGCGTAGTCCCTGAGGGATCCTACAATGAGCAGTTCTTC. Translation: CASSVVPEGSYNEQFF.

This clonotype came up a few times. This rearrangement joins TRBV7-2 to TRBJ1-5; perhaps TRBD1 as D (6 bases). Germline loops: CDR1 SGHTA, CDR2 FQGNSA. CDR3 length equals 13 residues. V lost 6 bases, J lost 4 bases, and 10 bases lay in between. In DNA form, the CDR3 reads TGTGCCAGCAGTAGACAGGATAATCAGCCCCAGCATTTT. Translated, it gives CASSRQDNQPQHF.

V gene TRBV7-2 combines with J gene TRBJ2-7; tentatively, D is TRBD1 or TRBD2 (5 bases each). V shed 6 bases and J shed 5 bases, with 11 bases lying between them. Germline V CDR1 and CDR2: SGHTA, FQGNSA. The CDR3 sequence is 12 residues long. Written as DNA, the CDR3 is TGTGCCAGCAGGGGGGACCTCCACGAGCAGTACTTC. It yields the protein CASRGDLHEQYF.

This clonotype was seen repeatedly, ten times or more. The rearrangement joins TRBV5-1 to TRBJ2-7; TRBD2 aligns across 8 bases. This CDR3 spans 14 amino acids. Looked up from germline, CDR1 is SGHRS and CDR2 is YFSETQ. J gave up 3 bases and V 4 bases, and 6 bases lay outside the gene matches. As DNA, the CDR3 is TGCGCCAGCAGCACCTCTAGCGGGTTCTACGAGCAGTACTTC. Translation: CASSTSSGFYEQYF.

This chain links TRBV2 with TRBJ2-7; D remains unclear. Trimming cost V 3 bases and J 3 bases, with 6 bases left between them. Germline-derived CDR1 and CDR2 are SNHLY and FYNNEI. This CDR3 spans 12 amino acids. CDR3 sequence: CASSELGYEQYF. The CDR3 bases are TGTGCCAGCAGTGAGTTGGGCTACGAGCAGTACTTC.

The chain has TRBV12-3 or TRBV12-4 and TRBJ2-7; TRBD2 is a possible D gene (5 bases). Trimming left V 6 bases short and J 1 base short, with 13 bases between. CDR3 size: 14 residues. The CDR3 bases are TGTGCCAGCAGCGTAGCACTAGTTTCCTACGAGCAGTACTTC. Translated: CASSVALVSYEQYF.

This clonotype showed up many times. This rearrangement joins TRBV11-2 to TRBJ2-5; perhaps D is TRBD1 or TRBD2 (6 bases each). In germline, CDR1 is SGHAT, CDR2 FQNNGV. CDR3 length: 17 residues. With 1 base removed from V and 5 bases from J, the gap between germline ends came to 20 bases. The CDR3 coding sequence is TGTGCCAGCAGCTTAGGATGGATGTCGGGGGCTGGGGAGACCCAGTACTTC. This encodes CASSLGWMSGAGETQYF.

The rearrangement joins TRBV5-1 to TRBJ1-4; no clear D. V was cut by 0 bases and J by 2 bases, with 11 bases left in between. CDR3 length: 16 amino acids. In germline, CDR1 is SGHRS, CDR2 YFSETQ. The CDR3 loop reads CASSLGTGNTNEKLFF. The CDR3 DNA follows: TGCGCCAGCAGCTTGGGTACGGGGAATACTAATGAAAAACTGTTTTTT. The full variable domain, with the rest looked up from reference TRBV5-1 and TRBJ1-4, is KAGVTQTPRYLIKTRGQQVTLSCSPISGHRSVSWYQQTPGQGLQFLFEYFSETQRNKGNFPGRFSGRQFSNSRSEMNVSTLELGDSALYLCASSLGTGNTNEKLFFGSGTQLSVL.

This sequence joins TRBV4-1 and TRBJ1-6, with 11 bases aligning to TRBD1. Germline V CDR1 and CDR2: MGHRA, YSYEKL. V was pared by 0 bases and J by 10 bases, with 2 bases of the junction left unmatched. The CDR3 sequence is 15 residues long. Here the CDR3 reads CASSQEGQGDSPLHF. In DNA form, the CDR3 reads TGCGCCAGCAGCCAAGAGGGACAGGGGGACTCACCCCTCCACTTT.

This chain uses TRBV20-1 with TRBJ2-1; 15 bases fit TRBD2. Germline assignment: CDR1 DFQATT and CDR2 SNEGSKA (reference sequence). The CDR3 consists of 13 residues. J lost 11 bases, V lost 6 bases, and 5 bases had no gene match. The CDR3 is CSAGLAGGSQQFF. DNA for the CDR3: TGCAGTGCCGGACTAGCGGGAGGGTCTCAGCAGTTCTTC.

V usage is TRBV15 and J usage is TRBJ1-6; no clear D gene. Trimming left V 7 bases short and J 6 bases short, with 10 bases between. The CDR3 length is 13 residues. Germline assignment: CDR1 LNHNV and CDR2 YYDKDF (reference sequence). The CDR3 DNA follows: TGTGCCACCACCCCAAACGCTAATTCACCCCTCCACTTT. This codes for CATTPNANSPLHF.

This sequence joins TRBV7-3 and TRBJ2-3; D ambiguous. This CDR3 has 13 amino acids. V was trimmed by 5 bases and J by 5 bases, leaving 11 bases between them. The germline V gene has CDR1 SGHTA and CDR2 FQGTGA. The CDR3 DNA sequence: TGTGCCAGCAGCCCCCCTTCTGGAGATACGCAGTATTTT. This encodes CASSPPSGDTQYF.

The chain combines TRBV7-6 with TRBJ1-6; D is possibly TRBD1 (6 bases). Trimming shortened V by 4 bases and J by 7 bases, and 11 bases separated the two germline ends. Germline V gene data show CDR1 as SGHVS and CDR2 as FNYEAQ. The CDR3 runs to 14 residues. As DNA, the CDR3 is TGTGCCAGCAGCTCGGACAGCCAGAATTCACCCCTCCACTTT. It specifies CASSSDSQNSPLHF.

The chain joins TRBV24-1 to TRBJ2-3, with TRBD1 matching 9 bases. The CDR3 runs to 15 residues. The V gene's germline CDR1 is KGHDR and CDR2 SFDVKD. V shed 5 bases, J shed 10 bases, and the junction held 12 bases outside the gene matches. CDR3 protein: CATSVPGQGAEAQYF. CDR3 in DNA: TGTGCCACCAGTGTCCCGGGACAGGGAGCCGAGGCGCAGTATTTT.

The V call is TRBV25-1, the J call TRBJ2-7; TRBD1 agrees at 8 bases. V lost 3 bases and J lost 2; bases outside the gene matches: 6. The CDR3 consists of 15 residues. Germline V lookup: CDR1 MGHDK, CDR2 SYGVNS. CDR3 region: CASSDARTGTYEQYF. In nucleotides, the CDR3 is TGTGCCAGCAGTGATGCAAGGACAGGGACCTACGAGCAGTACTTC.